Below, one T cell receptor beta chain is given with its context. Data came from immunoSEQ multiplex PCR; TCRdb stores just in-frame clones and leaves some out. This table has 250,000 to 300,000 clones, 85% to 90% appearing once. A Seattle source enrolled patients during active infection and followed them longitudinally. These data belong to a study of blood T cell repertoires in COVID-19. Study details: Specimens from acute and convalescent COVID-19 originated in the United States, Italy and Spain.

V lost 0 bases to trimming and J lost 5 bases; unmatched junction nucleotides: 14. The CDR3 extends over 20 amino acids. The origin of this receptor is a woman aged 25 to 39 with COVID-19, enrolled during active disease. The sequenced material came from peripheral blood. The gene calls are TRBV23-1 and TRBJ2-5, with 14 bases lining up with TRBD2. Being an ORF, TRBV23-1 has a function that is uncertain. The CDR3 sequence is CASSQSLETSGGAVGETQYF. For the CDR3, the DNA is TGCGCCAGCAGTCAATCCCTCGAGACTAGCGGGGGGGCGGTGGGTGAGACCCAGTACTTC.